These 31 T cell receptor beta chains originate from one sample sequenced in a study of technical replicates of blood from several donors. Profiling relied on immunoSEQ multiplex PCR, and the TCRdb table lists in-frame clones only, not all of them. The table lists roughly 72,000 clones, around 96% of them singletons. The sample comprised T cells isolated from PBMCs. Receptors were obtained from a human donor in good health.

The table lists this clone with a count of one. The V call is TRBV29-1, the J call TRBJ1-2; D remains unclear. This CDR3 spans 16 amino acids. CDR1 and CDR2 (germline): SQVTM, ANQGSEA. Trimming took off 1 base at V and 4 bases at J, with 19 bases between the two ends. The CDR3 coding sequence is TGCAGCGTTGAAGGTCCTAATTCTCAGACAAGCTATGGCTACACCTTC. It is translated as CSVEGPNSQTSYGYTF.

V and J are TRBV6-1 and TRBJ2-5; TRBD1 is a possible D gene (5 bases). The CDR3 sequence is 14 residues long. Trimming shortened V by 0 bases and J by 1 base, and 6 bases separated the two germline ends. CDR1 is MNHNS, CDR2 SASEGT, per germline. CDR3 bases: TGTGCCAGCAGTGAAGCGGGGCTCCAAGAGACCCAGTACTTC. Protein: CASSEAGLQETQYF.

The gene calls are TRBV19 and TRBJ2-5; maybe TRBD2 (5 bases). This CDR3 has 13 residues. The germline V gene has CDR1 LNHDA and CDR2 SQIVND (reference sequence). V was cut by 2 bases and J by 5 bases, with 9 bases left in between. The CDR3 coding sequence is TGTGCCAGTAGTATATACTCGGGGGAGACCCAGTACTTC. Its protein is CASSIYSGETQYF.

J is TRBJ1-2 and V is TRBV7-9, with D maybe TRBD1 (6 bases). The CDR3 covers 13 residues. Germline assignment: CDR1 SEHNR and CDR2 FQNEAQ (reference sequence). Trimming took 2 bases from V and 8 from J, leaving 12 bases between them. In DNA, the CDR3 is TGTGCCAGCAGCTTACAGGGGAGGGGCGGCTACACCTTC. It specifies CASSLQGRGGYTF. The complete variable domain, with remaining parts taken from reference TRBV7-9 and TRBJ1-2, reads DTGVSQNPRHKITKRGQNVTFRCDPISEHNRLYWYRQTLGQGPEFLTYFQNEAQLEKSRLLSDRFSAERPKGSFSTLEIQRTEQGDSAMYLCASSLQGRGGYTFGSGTRLTVV.

V gene TRBV4-1 combines with J gene TRBJ2-5; 8 nucleotides agree with TRBD1. Germline V gene data show CDR1 as MGHRA and CDR2 as YSYEKL. Germline trimming cut 1 base from V and 5 bases from J; bases unmatched to any gene: 6. CDR3 length: 15 amino acids. The CDR3 reads CASSQVNTGGETQYF. As DNA, the CDR3 is TGCGCCAGCAGCCAAGTCAATACAGGGGGGGAGACCCAGTACTTC.

The chain couples TRBV18 to TRBJ1-3; a weak D match, TRBD1 (6 bases). The germline V gene encodes CDR1 KGHSH and CDR2 LQKENI. This CDR3 has 16 residues. The germline V and J ends were trimmed by 3 bases and 0 bases, with 12 bases remaining between them. The DNA of the CDR3 is TGTGCCAGCTCACCTGCGGACAGTGGCTCTGGAAACACCATATATTTT. Translation: CASSPADSGSGNTIYF.

The rearrangement joins TRBV9 to TRBJ2-1, with 9 bases that match TRBD1. Germline trimming cut 4 bases from V and 3 bases from J; bases unmatched to any gene: 8. CDR1 is SGDLS, CDR2 YYNGEE, per germline. This CDR3 contains 16 residues. This CDR3 reads CASSLGTGSSYNEQFF. CDR3 coding DNA: TGTGCCAGCAGCCTGGGGACAGGGAGCAGCTACAATGAGCAGTTCTTC. Supplemented by reference TRBV9 and TRBJ2-1, the full variable domain reads DSGVTQTPKHLITATGQRVTLRCSPRSGDLSVYWYQQSLDQGLQFLIQYYNGEERAKGNILERFSAQQFPDLHSELNLSSLELGDSALYFCASSLGTGSSYNEQFFGPGTRLTVL.

This clone has a handful of counts. This chain uses TRBV2 with TRBJ2-7; possibly TRBD2 for D (5 bases). The germline V gene has CDR1 SNHLY and CDR2 FYNNEI. Trimming left V 7 bases short and J 9 bases short, with 19 bases between. This CDR3 has 13 amino acids. The CDR3 region is CASNEPFTAVQYF. CDR3 in DNA: TGTGCCAGCAACGAGCCCTTTACAGCGGTGCAGTACTTC.

The V and J genes are TRBV7-9 and TRBJ2-7; 11 bases are shared with TRBD1. V was pared by 6 bases and J by 2 bases, with 9 bases of the junction left unmatched. The length of the CDR3 is 16 residues. Germline CDR1 SEHNR, CDR2 FQNEAQ (reference sequence). The CDR3 loop reads CASSTDRGRNPYEQYF. In DNA form, the CDR3 reads TGTGCCAGCAGTACGGACAGGGGGCGAAACCCCTACGAGCAGTACTTC.

The rearrangement uses TRBV9 and TRBJ2-5, with 11 bases matching TRBD1. CDR3 size: 16 residues. V lost 0 bases to trimming and J lost 5 bases; unmatched junction nucleotides: 6. CDR1 and CDR2 from the germline V gene are SGDLS and YYNGEE. The CDR3 here is CASSVGGQGAVETQYF. Written as DNA, the CDR3 is TGTGCCAGCAGCGTAGGAGGACAGGGGGCCGTGGAGACCCAGTACTTC. Looking up the rest from reference TRBV9 and TRBJ2-5 gives the full variable domain: DSGVTQTPKHLITATGQRVTLRCSPRSGDLSVYWYQQSLDQGLQFLIQYYNGEERAKGNILERFSAQQFPDLHSELNLSSLELGDSALYFCASSVGGQGAVETQYFGPGTRLLVL.

The rearrangement uses TRBV27 and TRBJ2-1, with 10 nucleotides matching TRBD2. Germline CDR1 reads MNHEY; CDR2 reads SMNVEV (reference sequence). The V and J ends lost 8 bases and 2 bases, in that order; junction bases with no gene match: 12. The CDR3 is 17 residues long. CDR3: CASLPYSSGRAYNEQFF. The CDR3 nucleotides read TGTGCCAGCTTACCCTATTCCAGCGGGAGGGCCTACAATGAGCAGTTCTTC.

The chain recombines TRBV7-6 with TRBJ1-3, with D unclear. CDR3 size: 14 residues. V gave up 3 bases and J gave up 2 bases, with 8 bases separating them. The germline V gene encodes CDR1 SGHVS and CDR2 FNYEAQ. CDR3 loop: CASSLGVPGNTIYF. As DNA, the CDR3 is TGTGCCAGCAGCTTGGGAGTACCTGGAAACACCATATATTTT.

The gene calls are TRBV7-6 and TRBJ2-7; TRBD1 matches 10 bases. This CDR3 has 15 amino acids. The V gene's germline CDR1 is SGHVS and CDR2 FNYEAQ. The ends lost 1 base at V and 0 bases at J; junction bases unmatched: 0. CDR3 nucleotides: TGTGCCAGCAGCTTAGGGACAGGGGGCTCCTACGAGCAGTACTTC. Protein: CASSLGTGGSYEQYF.

The chain's CDR3 is CASSYVSAGAQYF. Here the CDR3 DNA reads TGTGCCAGCAGTTATGTTTCAGCAGGGGCCCAGTACTTC. The chain carries TRBV6-5 and TRBJ2-5, with a weak D call TRBD1 (6 bases). Germline V gene sequence: CDR1 MNHEY, CDR2 SVGAGI. CDR3 length equals 13 residues. Trimming removed 3 bases from V and 9 bases from J, with 14 bases in between.

The J gene is TRBJ1-2, the V gene TRBV2; 8 positions agree with TRBD1. Per the germline V gene, CDR1 is SNHLY and CDR2 is FYNNEI. With 9 bases clipped from V and 3 bases from J, the junction kept 3 bases outside the gene matches. CDR3 length: 12 amino acids. The CDR3 coding sequence is TGTGCCAGATTGACAGGGGACTATGGCTACACCTTC. It translates to CARLTGDYGYTF. Supplemented by reference TRBV2 and TRBJ1-2, the full variable domain reads EPEVTQTPSHQVTQMGQEVILRCVPISNHLYFYWYRQILGQKVEFLVSFYNNEISEKSEIFDDQFSVERPDGSNFTLKIRSTKLEDSAMYFCARLTGDYGYTFGSGTRLTVV.

CDR3 bases: TGCGCCAGCAGCCACGGGGGACAGCCTGGAAACACCATATATTTT. This translates into CASSHGGQPGNTIYF. The chain couples TRBV4-1 to TRBJ1-3, with 7 bases identical to TRBD1. Germline V gives CDR1 MGHRA, CDR2 YSYEKL. The CDR3 consists of 15 residues. The V gene end was trimmed by 3 bases and the J gene end by 2 bases; junction bases not matched to a gene: 4.

V usage is TRBV28 and J usage is TRBJ2-7, with TRBD2 as a possible D gene (5 bases). The CDR3 covers 14 residues. V was pared by 4 bases and J by 2 bases, with 12 bases between. Germline V CDR1 and CDR2: MDHEN, SYDVKM. For the CDR3, the DNA is TGTGCCAGCAGTTCTGGGCGGGCCGCCTACGAGCAGTACTTC. It is translated as CASSSGRAAYEQYF.

The chain has TRBV5-1 and TRBJ2-5, with D possibly being TRBD2 (5 bases). Trimming took off 0 bases at V and 2 bases at J, with 14 bases between the two ends. Germline-derived CDR1 and CDR2 are SGHRS and YFSETQ. The CDR3 sequence is 16 residues long. The CDR3 DNA reads as TGCGCCAGCAGCTTGGTTCCAGCGGAGAGACAAGAGACCCAGTACTTC. The encoded protein is CASSLVPAERQETQYF.

V is TRBV27 and J is TRBJ2-7, with 8 bases that match TRBD2. Germline V lookup: CDR1 MNHEY, CDR2 SMNVEV (reference sequence). Trimming removed 4 bases from V and 5 bases from J; junction bases left unmatched: 10. The CDR3 has 15 residues. CDR3 in amino acids: CASSSIAAGANEQYF. For the CDR3, the DNA is TGTGCCAGCAGTTCCATCGCAGCGGGAGCTAACGAGCAGTACTTC.

The rearrangement uses TRBV2 and TRBJ2-1; D may be TRBD2 (6 bases). The germline V gene has CDR1 SNHLY and CDR2 FYNNEI. Deletions cut 7 bases from V and 7 bases from J, with 8 bases between. This CDR3 spans 11 amino acids. CDR3 region: CASKRENEQFF. CDR3 coding DNA: TGTGCCAGCAAACGGGAGAATGAGCAGTTCTTC.

The rearrangement joins TRBV6-1 to TRBJ1-4; 8 nucleotides line up with TRBD1. The CDR3 contains 12 residues. Germline V gives CDR1 MNHNS, CDR2 SASEGT. After removal of 9 bases from V and 8 bases from J, the junction contained 5 bases not matched to a gene. In DNA form, the CDR3 reads TGTGCCAGTGACAGGGGCTCCGAAAAACTGTTTTTT. It yields the protein CASDRGSEKLFF.

The chain has TRBV27 and TRBJ2-3; D not resolved. Germline loops: CDR1 MNHEY, CDR2 SMNVEV (reference sequence). This CDR3 has 14 residues. V was pared by 5 bases and J by 0 bases, with 9 bases between. CDR3 DNA: TGTGCCAGCAGTCTCCCAGATAGCACAGATACGCAGTATTTT. This sequence encodes CASSLPDSTDTQYF.

The chain uses TRBV11-2 and TRBJ1-2; 9 bases align to TRBD1. Germline V gene data show CDR1 as SGHAT and CDR2 as FQNNGV. The CDR3 has 14 amino acids. The ends lost 3 bases at V and 6 bases at J; junction bases unmatched: 5. CDR3 sequence (DNA): TGTGCCAGCAGCTTCGGACAGGGGAGGGATGGCTACACCTTC. Residues: CASSFGQGRDGYTF.

The chain has TRBV11-2 and TRBJ2-3, with a tentative D call TRBD1 (6 bases). V was shortened by 5 bases and J by 7 bases, with 25 bases between the two germline ends. CDR3 length equals 17 residues. Germline V CDR1 and CDR2: SGHAT, FQNNGV. CDR3 nucleotides: TGTGCCAGCAGCCCCTGGACAGTCTACTCTATCCATAATACGCAGTATTTT. The encoded protein is CASSPWTVYSIHNTQYF.

The CDR3 reads CASSPGLAEETQYF. CDR3 DNA: TGTGCCAGCAGCCCGGGACTAGCGGAAGAGACCCAGTACTTC. The genes are TRBV11-3 and TRBJ2-5, with 11 bases fitting TRBD2. CDR3 size: 14 residues. Germline-derived CDR1 and CDR2 are SGHNT and YENEEA. Trimming removed 5 bases from V and 3 bases from J; junction bases left unmatched: 2.

This clone occurred once. This chain links TRBV7-8 with TRBJ1-5; tentatively, D is TRBD1 (6 bases). Per the germline V gene, CDR1 is SGHVS and CDR2 is FQNEAQ. Trimming took 5 bases from V and 1 from J, leaving 18 bases between them. This CDR3 has 17 residues. The CDR3 sequence is CASSLFGGAESNQPQHF. The CDR3 region has the DNA TGTGCCAGCAGCCTTTTCGGGGGGGCGGAAAGCAATCAGCCCCAGCATTTT.

The chain recombines TRBV28 with TRBJ2-2; D is perhaps TRBD1 (5 bases). The CDR3 loop spans 15 amino acids. Germline CDR1 and CDR2: MDHEN and SYDVKM. The V end was cut by 4 bases, the J end by 0 bases, with 9 bases between. The CDR3 nucleotides are TGTGCCAGCAGTTACGGACAAACGAACACCGGGGAGCTGTTTTTT. Translation gives CASSYGQTNTGELFF.

For this clone: One end of the junction does not line up with germline, which may come from a read error. J is TRBJ1-5 and V is TRBV7-2, with D perhaps matching TRBD1 (6 bases). The CDR3 runs to 14 residues. Germline V gene sequence: CDR1 SGHTA, CDR2 FQGNSA. The CDR3 DNA is TGTGCCAGCAGTTCTGGACAGCCCAATGAGCCCCAGCATTTT. Protein sequence: CASSSGQPNEPQHF.

This chain uses TRBV4-1 with TRBJ1-2, with D maybe TRBD1 (6 bases). Germline lookup yields CDR1 MGHRA and CDR2 YSYEKL. V dropped 2 bases and J dropped 4 bases, with 11 bases sitting between them. CDR3 length: 14 residues. The CDR3: CASSQSLGGYGYTF. The CDR3 DNA sequence: TGCGCCAGCAGCCAAAGTCTAGGGGGCTATGGCTACACCTTC.

The chain joins TRBV27 to TRBJ2-1; 13 nucleotides align to TRBD2. J gave up 7 bases and V 1 base, and 4 bases lay outside the gene matches. CDR1 is MNHEY and CDR2 is SMNVEV in the germline V gene (reference sequence). The CDR3 has 16 amino acids. The CDR3 sequence is CASSLLMGLAGNEQFF. The CDR3 DNA reads TGTGCCAGCAGTTTATTGATGGGACTAGCGGGGAATGAGCAGTTCTTC.

V is TRBV7-9 and J is TRBJ1-1; 9 bases are shared with TRBD1. Trimming cost V 7 bases and J 8 bases; bases outside gene matches: 5. This CDR3 is 12 amino acids long. The germline gives CDR1 SEHNR, CDR2 FQNEAQ (reference sequence). The CDR3 DNA reads as TGTGCCAGCATTATAGGGACAGGGGAAGCTTTCTTT. Translation gives CASIIGTGEAFF.